These T cell receptor beta chains were read from a single sample in a study of T-cell memory formation after mild COVID-19. TCRdb re-called the 5' RACE reads with MiXCR, one entry per CDR3 protein. The sample shows 470,000 or so distinct CDR3 sequences, 20% of them seen only once. The sample consisted of PBMCs or a T cell subset sorted from them (not recorded which). Every receptor here comes from an adult woman who had mild COVID-19 (a few samples of this study predate the infection). Cell type and time point are not known. The CDR3 runs from the conserved cysteine through the conserved F or W. Each record gives: D gene, clone size, J gene, V gene, CDR3 DNA, CDR3 protein. A D gene is named only where the DNA matches it firmly. Some rows mark clone size as missing; the rest say once, few, many or name a class of expanded clone.

TRBD1 NA TRBJ2-1 TRBV13 TGTGCCAGCTTCCAATCGGCGACAGGGATGAGGGAGCAGTTCTTC CASFQSATGMREQFF
NA few TRBJ2-7 TRBV7-8 TGTGCCAGCAGTAGCGACAGCCCCGGAGTGCAGTACTTC CASSSDSPGVQYF
TRBD2 many TRBJ2-7 TRBV3-1 TGTGCCAGCAGCCTGGGACTAGCGGACTACGAGCAGTACTTC CASSLGLADYEQYF
NA few TRBJ1-1 TRBV2 TGTGCCAGCAGTGAGATTATGGGCACTGAAGCTTTCTTT CASSEIMGTEAFF
NA few TRBJ1-1 TRBV9 TGTGCCAGCAGCGTATCGGTGGGGAACACTGAAGCTTTCTTT CASSVSVGNTEAFF
NA NA TRBJ1-3 TRBV7-2 TGTGCCAGCAGCTTTAACACCGCTGGAAACACCATATATTTT CASSFNTAGNTIYF
NA few TRBJ2-1 TRBV5-1 TGCGCCAGCAGCTTGGGGGCGCCGAATGAGCAGTTCTTC CASSLGAPNEQFF
NA NA TRBJ1-2 TRBV5-6 TGTGCCAGCAGACCGGTCATAAGGGGACCCGCTAACTATGGCTACACCTTC CASRPVIRGPANYGYTF
NA few TRBJ2-1 TRBV5-1 TGCGCCAGCAGCTTGGTAGGCAGGGGTAATGAGCAGTTCTTC CASSLVGRGNEQFF
NA few TRBJ2-7 TRBV20-1 TGCAGTGCAAACAGACCCAGCTCCTACGAGCAGTACTTC CSANRPSSYEQYF
TRBD1 few TRBJ1-2 TRBV7-6 TGTGCCAGCAGCTCGGGACAGGGGTTCTATGGCTACACCTTC CASSSGQGFYGYTF
TRBD2 few TRBJ2-5 TRBV19 TGTGCCAGTAGTATGATCACTAGCGGGAAGAGGGAGACCCAGTACTTC CASSMITSGKRETQYF
NA NA TRBJ1-1 TRBV7-2 TGTGCCAGCAGCACCGAAGTGAACACTGAAGCTTTCTTT CASSTEVNTEAFF
TRBD1 few TRBJ1-2 TRBV4-1 TGCGCCAGCAGCGTCGCCCCGAGGGGGCGGCGTAACTATGGCTACACCTTC CASSVAPRGRRNYGYTF
NA few TRBJ1-1 TRBV7-3 TGTGCCAGCAGCTTACGGGGAGGGGAGGGGAACACTGAAGCTTTCTTT CASSLRGGEGNTEAFF
NA NA TRBJ1-4 TRBV12-3/TRBV12-4 TGTGCCAGCAGCAAGGGACCAGCAGGCGCTGAAAAACTGTTTTTT CASSKGPAGAEKLFF
NA NA TRBJ2-7 TRBV6-6 TGTGCCAGCAGTTCTCGACCCCCGGGACCGGCGTTGAACGAGCAGTACTTC CASSSRPPGPALNEQYF
NA few TRBJ2-3 TRBV7-2 TGTGCCAGCAGCTTAGCCCGGGAGGATACGCAGTATTTT CASSLAREDTQYF
NA NA TRBJ2-3 TRBV6-5 TGTGCCAGCAGTTACTCGCACTTCACAGATACGCAGTATTTT CASSYSHFTDTQYF
NA few TRBJ2-7 TRBV28 TGTGCCAGCAGCCTAGCAAGAACGAACCCCCGGGACCCGACGGGGGAGCAGTACTTC CASSLARTNPRDPTGEQYF
TRBD1 few TRBJ1-5 TRBV6-5 TGTGCCAGCAGAAAGACAGGGGGCGGCAATCAGCCCCAGCATTTT CASRKTGGGNQPQHF
NA few TRBJ1-5 TRBV23-1 TGCGCCAGCAGTCAATCAAGGGAGCCAGGGGCGCCTCAGCCCCAGCATTTT CASSQSREPGAPQPQHF
NA few TRBJ2-5 TRBV30 TGTGCCTGGACCAGACAGAAGGTCGAGACCCAGTACTTC CAWTRQKVETQYF
TRBD2 few TRBJ2-3 TRBV5-1 TGCGCCAGCAGCCGTACTAGCGGGACAGATACGCAGTATTTT CASSRTSGTDTQYF
NA NA TRBJ1-5 TRBV10-2 TGCGCCAGCAGTGAGTCAGGAATAGTGGGCAATCAGCCCCAGCATTTT CASSESGIVGNQPQHF
NA few TRBJ2-2 TRBV6-1 TGTGCCAGCAGTGATTACACCGGGGAGCTGTTTTTT CASSDYTGELFF
TRBD2 NA TRBJ2-7 TRBV4-3 TGCGCCAGCAGCCACGCAGCGGGAGGGCCCTCCTACGAGCAGTACTTC CASSHAAGGPSYEQYF
NA few TRBJ1-5 TRBV24-1 TGTGCCACCAGTGCGGATGGCAATCAGCCCCAGCATTTT CATSADGNQPQHF
NA NA TRBJ1-5 TRBV20-1 TGCAGTGCCCGGCTTCATAGCAATCAGCCCCAGCATTTT CSARLHSNQPQHF
NA NA TRBJ1-3 TRBV5-1 TGCGCCAGCAGCAGGACACTTTCCGGCTCTGGAAACACCATATATTTT CASSRTLSGSGNTIYF
NA few TRBJ2-7 TRBV11-2 TGTGCCAGCAGCAAGTTAGCGGACCTCTACGAGCAGTACTTC CASSKLADLYEQYF
TRBD2 NA TRBJ2-1 TRBV7-9 TGTGCCAGCAGCTTAGCGAGGGAAGGACTAGGGTGGTTCTTC CASSLAREGLGWFF
NA NA TRBJ1-2 TRBV2 TGTGCCAGCAGTCAGGGTTTGGGCTATGGCTACACCTTC CASSQGLGYGYTF
NA NA TRBJ2-1 TRBV7-6 TGTGCCAGCAGCTTAGCTTCCGGGGGGCTGAGCTCCTACAATGAGCAGTTCTTC CASSLASGGLSSYNEQFF
NA NA TRBJ2-1 TRBV7-8 TGTGCCAGCAGCTTACTACACGTCACCTACAATGAGCAGTTCTTC CASSLLHVTYNEQFF
NA NA TRBJ2-1 TRBV30 TGTGCCTGGAGTGGACGAGGGAATGAGCAGTTCTTC CAWSGRGNEQFF
NA few TRBJ2-1 TRBV12-3/TRBV12-4 TGTGCCAGCAATCAACTAGGCTCCTACAATGAGCAGTTCTTC CASNQLGSYNEQFF
NA NA TRBJ2-7 TRBV15 TGTGCCACCAGCAGAGATCTGAGCGCTGCCGAGCAGTACTTC CATSRDLSAAEQYF
TRBD1 NA TRBJ2-4 TRBV7-8 TGTGCCAGCAGCTTACCCAAGCTTGGGACAGGGGACCCCTTAGCCAAAAACATTCAGTACTTC CASSLPKLGTGDPLAKNIQYF
NA few TRBJ1-3 TRBV7-8 TGTGCCAGCAGGGTACCTTCTGGAAACACCATATATTTT CASRVPSGNTIYF
NA NA TRBJ1-2 TRBV25-1 TGTGCCAGCAGTGAAGGGGGCGGCTACACCTTC CASSEGGGYTF
NA NA TRBJ1-5 TRBV7-2 TGTGCCAGCAGCTTAGTCGGCAGTTATAGCAATCAGCCCCAGCATTTT CASSLVGSYSNQPQHF
NA NA TRBJ1-2 TRBV7-9 TGTGCCAGCAGCTTAGCGGGAGGAACCAAGGATGGCTACACCTTC CASSLAGGTKDGYTF
NA NA TRBJ2-1 TRBV6-5 TGTGCCAGCACCGAACAAGGAGCCTACAATGAGCAGTTCTTC CASTEQGAYNEQFF
NA many TRBJ2-3 TRBV5-1 TGCGCCAGCAGCTTGGGCTATTCTAGCACAGATACGCAGTATTTT CASSLGYSSTDTQYF
TRBD2 many TRBJ2-7 TRBV5-1 TGCGCCAGCAGTGTGACTAGCGGTTACTACGAGCAGTACTTC CASSVTSGYYEQYF
TRBD1 few TRBJ2-3 TRBV9 TGTGCCAGCAGCCATGACAGGGATCCGCGGGATACGCAGTATTTT CASSHDRDPRDTQYF
NA once TRBJ1-5 TRBV4-1 TGCGCCAGCAGCCAAGATCGAGGGGGGAGTCAGCCCCAGCATTTT CASSQDRGGSQPQHF
TRBD1 many TRBJ2-2 TRBV7-9 TGTGCCAGCAGGTTCACAGGGGGCGCGACCGGGGAGCTGTTTTTT CASRFTGGATGELFF
TRBD1 few TRBJ2-2 TRBV29-1 TGCAGCGTGCTGACAGGGCGGAACACCGGGGAGCTGTTTTTT CSVLTGRNTGELFF
NA NA TRBJ2-7 TRBV5-6 TGTGCCAGCAGCTTGGGGGTGGCGGAGGGCTACGAGCAGTACTTC CASSLGVAEGYEQYF
NA NA TRBJ1-1 TRBV5-4 TGTGCCAGCAGCTTGGGACAGCTAGAACCCCACACTGAAGCTTTCTTT CASSLGQLEPHTEAFF
NA NA TRBJ2-1 TRBV11-2 TGTGCCAGCAGCTTAGTAGTTGTAGTGGATGAGCAGTTCTTC CASSLVVVVDEQFF
TRBD2 few TRBJ2-5 TRBV5-4 TGTGCCAGCAGCTGGGGACATCTGGCGGGGGGAGGGGAGACCCAGTACTTC CASSWGHLAGGGETQYF
TRBD1 NA TRBJ2-5 TRBV5-6 TGTGCCAGCAGCTATCTTGGGACAGGGACCCGGGAGACCCAGTACTTC CASSYLGTGTRETQYF
NA few TRBJ2-3 TRBV20-1 TGCAGTGCAGACTACAGCGGCGCAAGAACCGATACGCAGTATTTT CSADYSGARTDTQYF
TRBD2 many TRBJ2-3 TRBV5-1 TGCGCCAGCAGCCGGGGACTAGCGGGAGAAGTTGATACGCAGTATTTT CASSRGLAGEVDTQYF
NA few TRBJ2-2 TRBV5-5 TGTGCCAGCAGCTTGGACGTCTCCGGGGAGCTGTTTTTT CASSLDVSGELFF
TRBD2 few TRBJ2-1 TRBV12-3/TRBV12-4 TGTGCCAGCAGTTATGGCGGGAGTCAGAATGAGCAGTTCTTC CASSYGGSQNEQFF
TRBD2 NA TRBJ2-6 TRBV7-2 TGTGCCAGCAGACCACCCGTTGGCGGGAGGGCCTCTGGGGCCAACGTCCTGACTTTC CASRPPVGGRASGANVLTF